Presented here are 10 T cell receptor beta chains from one specimen sequenced in a study of blood T cell repertoires in COVID-19 (dated by TCRdb to 2019 to 2021). The library was built by means of the immunoSEQ multiplex PCR assay. TCRdb provides this immuneACCESS table in a form limited to in-frame rearrangements. Some clones are lacking; in checked studies, under half of them reflect an unresolved V gene, and why the rest are absent is not known. Present in this sample are about 200,000 clones, about 86% of which were seen just once. Roughly 0.78% of the sample rests with the top ten. Sequences were obtained from peripheral blood. The origin of the receptors is a woman in her 70s with acute or convalescent COVID-19.

This rearrangement joins TRBV10-3 to TRBJ2-6, with D perhaps matching TRBD1 (7 bases). V was trimmed by 8 bases and J by 4 bases, leaving 18 bases between them. Germline-derived CDR1 and CDR2 are ENHRY and SYGVKD. The CDR3 is made up of 16 amino acids. The CDR3 loop is CAIGRQGLSGANVLTF. The CDR3 coding sequence is TGTGCCATCGGAAGACAGGGACTCTCCGGGGCCAACGTCCTGACTTTC.

The chain couples TRBV9 to TRBJ2-1; a weak D match, TRBD1 (5 bases). CDR1 and CDR2 (germline): SGDLS, YYNGEE. This CDR3 has 18 residues. V lost 3 bases and J 6 bases, leaving 25 bases between the germline ends. The CDR3 DNA follows: TGTGCCAGCAGCGCCAAGGGGCTCTGGGCGGCCCGATCCAATGAGCAGTTCTTC. Its protein is CASSAKGLWAARSNEQFF.

This chain uses TRBV19 with TRBJ1-1, with 7 positions matching TRBD1. Germline V gene data show CDR1 as LNHDA and CDR2 as SQIVND (reference sequence). V shed 5 bases, J shed 1 base, and the junction held 7 bases outside the gene matches. This CDR3 is 15 amino acids long. CDR3 coding DNA: TGTGCCAGTAGTGAGACAGGGTCCCGGAACACTGAAGCTTTCTTT. Residues: CASSETGSRNTEAFF.

This chain joins TRBV11-2 and TRBJ2-7; 8 bases map to TRBD2. The V gene's germline CDR1 is SGHAT and CDR2 FQNNGV. Trimming cost V 6 bases and J 3 bases; bases outside gene matches: 10. This CDR3 has 15 residues. CDR3 sequence: CASSYQLAEFYEQYF. The CDR3 nucleotides read TGTGCCAGCAGTTACCAACTAGCGGAGTTCTACGAGCAGTACTTC.

CDR3 sequence reads: CASSWDTYSGNTIYF. The CDR3 nucleotides are TGTGCCAGCAGCTGGGACACCTACTCTGGAAACACCATATATTTT. The chain links TRBV5-5 to TRBJ1-3; a possible D gene is TRBD1 (6 bases). CDR1 SGHKS and CDR2 YYEKEE come from the germline V gene (reference sequence). Trimming removed 3 bases from V and 0 bases from J, with 10 bases in between. This CDR3 contains 15 residues.

The gene calls are TRBV29-1 and TRBJ2-7, with D possibly matching TRBD1 (5 bases). CDR1 and CDR2 (germline): SQVTM, ANQGSEA. The germline V and J ends were trimmed by 0 bases and 3 bases, with 9 bases remaining between them. The CDR3 has 13 residues. CDR3 in amino acids: CSVEDTGRYEQYF. The CDR3 region has the DNA TGCAGCGTTGAAGATACAGGCCGCTACGAGCAGTACTTC.

The chain combines TRBV3-1 (or the pseudogene TRBV3-2) with TRBJ2-1; 12 bases fit TRBD2. V shed 6 bases and J 8 bases; nucleotides not matched to a gene: 17. The germline CDR1 and CDR2 sequences are LGHDT and YNNKEL (reference sequence). This CDR3 comprises 18 residues. CDR3 in DNA: TGTGCCAGCAGACCTAGCGGGAGGGCCCCCGAGGTATGGGATGAGCAGTTCTTC. This encodes CASRPSGRAPEVWDEQFF.

The J gene is TRBJ1-1, the V gene TRBV5-1, with 7 bases lining up with TRBD1. From germline, CDR1 is SGHRS and CDR2 YFSETQ. After removal of 4 bases from V and 1 base from J, the junction contained 7 bases not matched to a gene. This CDR3 is 15 amino acids long. The CDR3 region is CASSLPQGRNTEAFF. In DNA, the CDR3 is TGCGCCAGCAGCCTTCCACAGGGGAGGAACACTGAAGCTTTCTTT.

The genes are TRBV4-1 and TRBJ1-2, with 9 bases fitting TRBD1. The J segment lost 6 bases and the V segment lost 8 bases, leaving 13 bases of the junction unmatched. Germline CDR1 reads MGHRA; CDR2 reads YSYEKL. The CDR3 contains 15 residues. The CDR3 sequence is CASGPGQGFTNGYTF. The DNA for the CDR3 is TGCGCCAGCGGGCCTGGACAGGGGTTCACTAATGGCTACACCTTC.

The V and J genes are TRBV10-3 and TRBJ1-6; 7 positions agree with TRBD1. Germline loops: CDR1 ENHRY, CDR2 SYGVKD. V gave up 2 bases and J gave up 10 bases; unmatched junction bases: 5. The length of the CDR3 is 14 residues. The CDR3 reads CAISEEGAESPLHF. For the CDR3, the DNA is TGTGCCATCAGTGAGGAGGGGGCCGAATCACCCCTCCACTTT.